This T cell receptor (beta chain) was found in a study of T cells in localized non-small cell lung cancer. General study findings and limits: A higher density of T cells in blood coincided with extended overall survival.

Assay used: immunoSEQ multiplex PCR; TCRdb lists only in-frame clones, some missing. The top ten hold around 21% of the sample, which has about 11,000 clones, roughly 80% seen once. A remark on this clone: Its antigen remains unknown.

This TCR was recovered from a female donor at least 60 years old with stage II lung adenocarcinoma. Specimen: peripheral blood mononuclear cells, collected before any cancer treatment.

CDR3 bases: TGCGCCAGCAGCTTTAACCCCCCAGGGGCGGGGGGACTTAGCACAGATACGCAGTATTTT. Translating gives CASSFNPPGAGGLSTDTQYF. V usage is TRBV5-1 and J usage is TRBJ2-3, with 8 bases lining up with TRBD2. V shed 2 bases, J shed 0 bases, and the junction held 17 bases outside the gene matches. The CDR3 consists of 20 residues. Per germline, CDR1 SGHRS and CDR2 YFSETQ. The variable domain in full, completed from reference TRBV5-1 and TRBJ2-3, reads KAGVTQTPRYLIKTRGQQVTLSCSPISGHRSVSWYQQTPGQGLQFLFEYFSETQRNKGNFPGRFSGRQFSNSRSEMNVSTLELGDSALYLCASSFNPPGAGGLSTDTQYFGPGTRLTVL.